These 8 T cell receptor beta chains were sequenced from one sample in a study of CD8 T cells in ankylosing spondylitis. Using its own MiXCR run on the 5' RACE reads, TCRdb lists one record per CDR3 protein. This table holds about 240,000 distinct CDR3 sequences, 8.6% found once. Material: blood, either unsorted or a sorted T cell fraction (not recorded which). All receptors come from a male donor with ankylosing spondylitis or in good health (not recorded which).

V and J are TRBV18 and TRBJ2-5; 7 bases match TRBD1. Looked up from germline, CDR1 is KGHSH and CDR2 is LQKENI. The CDR3 spans 13 residues. V dropped 6 bases and J dropped 5; count of bases not matched to a gene: 6. CDR3: CASSRGQEETQYF. The CDR3 region has the DNA TGTGCCAGCTCTCGTGGACAGGAGGAGACCCAGTACTTC.

This clonotype was detected many times. The V gene is TRBV5-1, the J gene TRBJ2-3, with a tentative D call TRBD1 (6 bases). The CDR3 totals 16 residues. Germline loops: CDR1 SGHRS, CDR2 YFSETQ. Trimming removed 5 bases at V and 5 bases at J, with 21 bases between. CDR3 DNA sequence: TGCGCCAGCAGGTCCGGGGACATTGGATACTTAGATACGCAGTATTTT. Translation gives CASRSGDIGYLDTQYF.

This chain connects TRBV7-3 to TRBJ2-7, with D uncertain. From germline, CDR1 is SGHTA and CDR2 FQGTGA. The V and J ends lost 5 bases and 5 bases respectively, with 19 bases between them. The CDR3 is made up of 15 amino acids. The CDR3 spells CASSPHARHVNEQYF. The CDR3 bases are TGTGCCAGCAGCCCCCACGCCCGACATGTTAACGAGCAGTACTTC.

This clonotype has more than one count but fewer than ten. V gene TRBV19 combines with J gene TRBJ1-5, with D possibly TRBD1 on 5 matching bases. The CDR3 has 16 residues. Germline V lookup: CDR1 LNHDA, CDR2 SQIVND (reference sequence). Deletions cut 6 bases from V and 0 bases from J, with 15 bases between. The CDR3 bases are TGTGCCAGTAGCATTGATGGGGGATTTAGCAATCAGCCCCAGCATTTT. Translated: CASSIDGGFSNQPQHF.

V usage is TRBV4-3 and J usage is TRBJ2-5, with 8 positions matching TRBD2. Germline V CDR1 and CDR2: LGHNA, YSLEER. CDR3 size: 15 residues. The trim removed 1 base at V and 5 bases at J, leaving 6 bases unmatched. CDR3 in amino acids: CASSQARGELETQYF. In DNA, the CDR3 is TGCGCCAGCAGCCAAGCGCGGGGGGAATTGGAGACCCAGTACTTC.

Ten or more counts support this clonotype. The CDR3 loop reads CASSSGQGAGGYTF. In DNA form, the CDR3 reads TGCGCCAGCAGCTCGGGACAGGGGGCCGGTGGCTACACCTTC. The J gene is TRBJ1-2, the V gene TRBV5-1; 12 bases are shared with TRBD1. The length of the CDR3 is 14 residues. V dropped 3 bases and J dropped 7; count of bases not matched to a gene: 4. Germline CDR1 and CDR2: SGHRS and YFSETQ. Drawing the rest from reference TRBV5-1 and TRBJ1-2, the complete variable domain is KAGVTQTPRYLIKTRGQQVTLSCSPISGHRSVSWYQQTPGQGLQFLFEYFSETQRNKGNFPGRFSGRQFSNSRSEMNVSTLELGDSALYLCASSSGQGAGGYTFGSGTRLTVV.

This clonotype was seen more than once but under ten times. The V call is TRBV7-2, the J call TRBJ2-1, with D maybe TRBD1 (6 bases). V was trimmed by 5 bases and J by 2 bases, leaving 10 bases between them. The CDR3 loop spans 14 amino acids. Germline V gives CDR1 SGHTA, CDR2 FQGNSA. Here the CDR3 reads CASSGGQTYNEQFF. CDR3 sequence (DNA): TGTGCCAGCAGCGGCGGACAGACCTACAATGAGCAGTTCTTC. Looking up the rest from reference TRBV7-2 and TRBJ2-1 gives the full variable domain: GAGVSQSPSNKVTEKGKDVELRCDPISGHTALYWYRQSLGQGLEFLIYFQGNSAPDKSGLPSDRFSAERTGGSVSTLTIQRTQQEDSAVYLCASSGGQTYNEQFFGPGTRLTVL.

This sequence joins TRBV20-1 and TRBJ2-7; D is unclear. The germline gives CDR1 DFQATT, CDR2 SNEGSKA (reference sequence). The V and J ends lost 5 bases and 0 bases respectively, with 11 bases between them. The CDR3 sequence is 13 residues long. The chain's CDR3 is CSAPAQISYEQYF. CDR3 in DNA: TGCAGTGCTCCGGCTCAGATCTCCTACGAGCAGTACTTC.